The clone carrying this TCR beta chain was seen ten or more times. The data were taken from a study of T cells in Graves' hyperthyroidism and ophthalmopathy. RNA transcripts provided the source from which TCR beta CDR3 regions were amplified. First-round RT-PCR with HTBI primers amplified the TCR CDR3 region. TCRdb passed the multiplex PCR reads through MiXCR, listing each CDR3 protein once. This table has roughly 380,000 distinct CDR3 sequences, roughly an eighth appearing once. Germline V gene data show CDR1 as DFQATT and CDR2 as SNEGSKA (reference sequence). The CDR3 runs 13 residues. V shed 1 base, J shed 6 bases, and the junction held 4 bases outside the gene matches.

This clonotype originated in a woman between 18 and 30 years old with Graves' hyperthyroidism. The chain uses TRBV20-1 and TRBJ2-7; 9 bases are shared with TRBD2. Sequenced sample: blood. The CDR3 DNA reads TGCAGTGCTAGAGCTAGCGGGAATAGCGAGCAGTACTTC. Residues: CSARASGNSEQYF.